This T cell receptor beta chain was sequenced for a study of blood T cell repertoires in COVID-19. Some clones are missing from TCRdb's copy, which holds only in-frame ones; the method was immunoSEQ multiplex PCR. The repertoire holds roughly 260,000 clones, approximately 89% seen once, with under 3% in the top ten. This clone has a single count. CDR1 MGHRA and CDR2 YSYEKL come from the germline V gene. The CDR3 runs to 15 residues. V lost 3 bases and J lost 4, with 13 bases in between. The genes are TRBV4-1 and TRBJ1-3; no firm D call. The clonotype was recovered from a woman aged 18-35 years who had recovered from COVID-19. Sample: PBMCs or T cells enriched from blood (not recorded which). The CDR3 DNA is TGCGCCAGCAGCCATGCGACGGGAGCCGGAAACACCATATATTTT. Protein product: CASSHATGAGNTIYF.